These 18 T cell receptor beta chains share one sample of origin, sequenced in a study of vaccination and CD4 T cells after COVID-19. These TCRs' antigens remain unknown. Documented treatment: approximately nine-day PBMC culture with coronavirus spike peptide pools or control peptides (ViraFEST assay). Sequencing of the DNA from cultured CD4+ T cells was carried out with the Oncomine TCR Beta short-read assay. TCRdb itself ran the PCR reads through MiXCR, one entry per CDR3 protein. The sample has 3,500 to 4,500 distinct CDR3 sequences; over 20% are singletons. The sample consisted of CD4+ T cells from blood, cultured in vitro, taken after SARS-CoV-2 vaccination. The receptors stem from a human donor who had recovered from COVID-19.

This clonotype was observed a handful of times. This chain uses TRBV25-1 with TRBJ2-5; 7 nucleotides align to TRBD2. Germline CDR1 reads MGHDK; CDR2 reads SYGVNS. This CDR3 region has 14 residues. V trimming: 5 bases; J trimming: 2 bases; junction bases outside the gene matches: 5. The CDR3 nucleotides are TGTGCCAGCAGTACCCAGGGAGGGCAAGAGACCCAGTACTTC. It encodes CASSTQGGQETQYF.

The V gene is TRBV7-9, the J gene TRBJ1-1; D remains unclear. V lost 6 bases, J lost 9 bases, and 14 bases lay in between. The CDR3 consists of 12 residues. CDR1 is SEHNR, CDR2 FQNEAQ, per germline (reference sequence). The CDR3 loop reads CASSQGTVKAFF. For the CDR3, the DNA is TGTGCCAGCAGTCAAGGTACAGTTAAAGCTTTCTTT.

The chain employs TRBV29-1 and TRBJ1-1, with D possibly being TRBD1 (6 bases). CDR3 size: 11 residues. Trimming shortened V by 8 bases and J by 5 bases, and 12 bases separated the two germline ends. Germline CDR1 SQVTM, CDR2 ANQGSEA. The CDR3 protein is CSPGGGTEAFF. The CDR3 coding sequence is TGCAGCCCTGGAGGGGGTACTGAAGCTTTCTTT.

This chain links TRBV5-1 with TRBJ1-5, with a tentative D call TRBD1 (5 bases). Trimming left V 2 bases short and J 6 bases short, with 9 bases between. The length of the CDR3 is 13 residues. Germline assignment: CDR1 SGHRS and CDR2 YFSETQ. CDR3 DNA: TGCGCCAGCAGCTTTGGGGGGAGTCAGCCCCAGCATTTT. This sequence encodes CASSFGGSQPQHF.

This chain uses TRBV19 with TRBJ2-1; TRBD1 might be the D (6 bases). Germline V gene sequence: CDR1 LNHDA, CDR2 SQIVND (reference sequence). The ends were cut back, 4 bases at V and 5 bases at J, with 6 bases in the middle. The CDR3 sequence is 12 residues long. The CDR3 bases are TGTGCCAGTAGTAGGACAGACAATGAGCAGTTCTTC. Its protein product is CASSRTDNEQFF.

This clonotype is categorized as medium-sized. This rearrangement joins TRBV6-1 to TRBJ1-1; D gene ambiguous. The CDR3 runs 11 residues. CDR1 and CDR2 from the germline V gene are MNHNS and SASEGT. V lost 7 bases, J lost 10 bases, and 13 bases lay in between. The CDR3 sequence is CASKTVGGAFF. As DNA, the CDR3 is TGTGCCAGCAAGACTGTGGGTGGAGCTTTCTTT.

Sample share makes this clonotype medium-sized. The chain is built from TRBV25-1 and TRBJ2-3; D is unclear. Deletions cut 9 bases from V and 3 bases from J, with 16 bases between. The germline V gene encodes CDR1 MGHDK and CDR2 SYGVNS. The CDR3 is made up of 14 amino acids. The CDR3: CASTSGLLTDTQYF. The CDR3 DNA reads as TGTGCCAGTACGTCTGGCCTGCTGACAGATACGCAGTATTTT.

This clonotype was detected a few times. This chain links TRBV20-1 with TRBJ2-1; 8 positions match TRBD2. CDR3 length: 17 amino acids. J was trimmed by 0 bases and V by 1 base; bases with no gene match: 8. From germline, CDR1 is DFQATT and CDR2 SNEGSKA (reference sequence). The CDR3 coding sequence is TGCAGTGCTAGAGGGCGGGGGGCCCGTAGCTCCTACAATGAGCAGTTCTTC. Translating gives CSARGRGARSSYNEQFF.

In its sample, this clonotype ranks as medium-sized. The DNA of the CDR3 is TGTGCCAGCAGTTCCGGTAACTATGGCTACACCTTC. Translation gives CASSSGNYGYTF. V and J are TRBV27 and TRBJ1-2; no firm D call. The CDR3 is 12 amino acids. Trimming stripped 4 bases from V and 1 base from J, with 4 bases between. The germline V gene has CDR1 MNHEY and CDR2 SMNVEV (reference sequence).

This clonotype is medium-sized in the sample. The chain combines TRBV20-1 with TRBJ2-3; 7 nucleotides line up with TRBD2. Germline V gene sequence: CDR1 DFQATT, CDR2 SNEGSKA (reference sequence). The CDR3 has 15 amino acids. V lost 4 bases and J lost 3; bases outside the gene matches: 10. As DNA, the CDR3 is TGCAGTGCTATGCCCGGGGGGATTGGAACAGATACGCAGTATTTT. This encodes CSAMPGGIGTDTQYF.

This clonotype showed up just a few times. The rearrangement links TRBV19 to TRBJ1-2; D perhaps matches TRBD1 (5 bases). This CDR3 has 14 residues. Trimming shortened V by 2 bases and J by 8 bases, and 15 bases separated the two germline ends. Looked up from germline, CDR1 is LNHDA and CDR2 is SQIVND (reference sequence). The CDR3 protein is CASSIRGPRDGYTF. The CDR3 coding sequence is TGTGCCAGTAGTATAAGGGGTCCTCGAGACGGCTACACCTTC.

This chain connects TRBV19 to TRBJ1-2, with 9 bases lining up with TRBD1. Trimming removed 7 bases from V and 2 bases from J; junction bases left unmatched: 14. This CDR3 is built from 17 residues. CDR1 is LNHDA and CDR2 is SQIVND in the germline V gene (reference sequence). CDR3 in amino acids: CASTDRGGTASNYGYTF. CDR3 sequence (DNA): TGTGCCAGTACCGACAGGGGGGGGACAGCGTCGAACTATGGCTACACCTTC.

V is TRBV6-2 or TRBV6-3 and J is TRBJ1-5; 7 positions match TRBD1. V shed 6 bases, J shed 2 bases, and the junction held 7 bases outside the gene matches. CDR1 and CDR2 (germline): MNHEY, SVGEGT. This CDR3 comprises 15 residues. The CDR3 reads CASSNRGFGNQPQHF. In DNA, the CDR3 is TGTGCCAGCAGCAACAGGGGTTTCGGCAATCAGCCCCAGCATTTT.

The chain is built from TRBV28 and TRBJ1-1, with 9 bases identical to TRBD1. Trimming at V came to 2 bases and at J to 9 bases, leaving 4 bases not matched to a gene. Germline V lookup: CDR1 MDHEN, CDR2 SYDVKM. The CDR3 contains 13 residues. Written as DNA, the CDR3 is TGTGCCAGCAGTTTAACCGGGACAGGGCAAGCTTTCTTT. Translated: CASSLTGTGQAFF.

This chain joins TRBV7-3 and TRBJ1-1, with D unresolved. The V gene lost 4 bases and the J gene lost 7 bases, with 13 bases spanning the gap. From germline, CDR1 is SGHTA and CDR2 FQGTGA. The length of the CDR3 is 13 residues. The CDR3: CASSSRSANEAFF. In DNA, the CDR3 is TGTGCCAGCAGCTCCCGGAGTGCGAATGAAGCTTTCTTT.

By proportion, this clonotype is medium-sized (0.01 to 0.1%). The chain links TRBV6-5 to TRBJ1-2, with no clear D. V was clipped by 2 bases and J by 3 bases, with 10 bases between them. CDR3 length equals 14 residues. In germline, CDR1 is MNHEY, CDR2 SVGAGI. As DNA, the CDR3 is TGTGCCAGCAGTTACACGGGCGGATACTATGGCTACACCTTC. The encoded protein is CASSYTGGYYGYTF.

The chain has TRBV19 and TRBJ2-6; a weak D match, TRBD2 (6 bases). Germline V gene sequence: CDR1 LNHDA, CDR2 SQIVND (reference sequence). V lost 6 bases and J lost 0, with 12 bases in between. The CDR3 totals 16 residues. CDR3 bases: TGTGCCAGTAGCGGCGGGGCAAACTCTGGGGCCAACGTCCTGACTTTC. It encodes CASSGGANSGANVLTF.

This clonotype has a handful of counts. The gene calls are TRBV20-1 and TRBJ1-1; possibly TRBD1 for D (6 bases). Germline V gene lookup returns CDR1 DFQATT and CDR2 SNEGSKA (reference sequence). The CDR3 totals 11 residues. The V end lost 6 bases, the J end lost 8 bases, and 13 bases lay between the germline ends. The CDR3 spells CSAGGGREAFF. CDR3 nucleotides: TGCAGTGCAGGGGGTGGGAGGGAAGCTTTCTTT.